A single TCR beta chain is shown here with its context. Its specificity is not known. This entry comes from a study of cytomegalovirus exposure and HLA in healthy donors. The overall study: About 85 million unique TCR sequences came from HLA-typed donors in an early release. Study-wide results and caveats: As a later analysis showed, a missense DCLRE1C variant was linked to trimming of TCR beta V- and J-genes. In vitro assays verified that three CMV-associated chains recognized CMV antigens specifically. DRB1 showed the most TCR associations and HLA-C the fewest in a later analysis, as rates varied by HLA locus.

Vbeta (60) and Jbeta (13) primers were used in the PCR. Repertoires were generated with immunoSEQ multiplex PCR, while TCRdb's copy carries only in-frame clones and drops some. This table holds 170,000 or so clones, roughly three quarters found once. Specimen: PBMCs. This receptor was taken from a woman in her forties or fifties in good health and CMV-seropositive.

The CDR3 DNA is TGTGCCAGTAGCCCTCCTGACAGGCCCTATGGCTACACCTTC. Protein product: CASSPPDRPYGYTF. The V gene is TRBV19, the J gene TRBJ1-2; weak D call: TRBD1 (6 bases). The germline gives CDR1 LNHDA, CDR2 SQIVND (reference sequence). The ends were cut back, 6 bases at V and 4 bases at J, with 15 bases in the middle. CDR3 length: 14 residues.